One TCR beta chain is described in this entry. V dropped 3 bases and J dropped 2; count of bases not matched to a gene: 0. The germline gives CDR1 MNHNS, CDR2 SASEGT. This CDR3 comprises 16 residues. 13 Jbeta primers and 60 Vbeta primers were used for the PCR. Libraries were prepared by immunoSEQ multiplex PCR; TCRdb keeps only in-frame clonotypes and omits some of them. The top ten hold about 3% of the sample, which has hundreds of thousands of clones, 80% to 90% seen once. This sample is drawn from a study of cytomegalovirus exposure and HLA in healthy donors. The sample taken for sequencing was PBMCs. The J gene is TRBJ2-5, the V gene TRBV6-1; 16 bases map to TRBD2. The receptor was isolated from a man aged 25-45 years in good health and CMV-seronegative. The CDR3 sequence is CASSEGLAGGQETQYF. The CDR3 nucleotides are TGTGCCAGCAGTGAGGGACTAGCGGGGGGGCAAGAGACCCAGTACTTC.